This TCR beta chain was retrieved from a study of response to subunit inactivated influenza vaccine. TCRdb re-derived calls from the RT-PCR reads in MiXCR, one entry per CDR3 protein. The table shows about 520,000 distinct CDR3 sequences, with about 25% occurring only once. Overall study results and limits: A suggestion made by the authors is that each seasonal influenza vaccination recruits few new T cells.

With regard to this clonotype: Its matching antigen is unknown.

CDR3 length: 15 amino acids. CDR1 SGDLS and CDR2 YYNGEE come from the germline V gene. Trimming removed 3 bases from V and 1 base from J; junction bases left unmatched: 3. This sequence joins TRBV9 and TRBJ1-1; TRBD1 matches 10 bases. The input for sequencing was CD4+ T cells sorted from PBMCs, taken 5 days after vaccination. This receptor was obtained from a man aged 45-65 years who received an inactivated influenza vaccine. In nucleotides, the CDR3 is TGTGCCAGCAGCGAGGGGGACAGGGGGAACACTGAAGCTTTCTTT. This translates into CASSEGDRGNTEAFF. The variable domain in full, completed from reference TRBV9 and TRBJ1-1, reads DSGVTQTPKHLITATGQRVTLRCSPRSGDLSVYWYQQSLDQGLQFLIQYYNGEERAKGNILERFSAQQFPDLHSELNLSSLELGDSALYFCASSEGDRGNTEAFFGQGTRLTVV.